What follows are 17 T cell receptor beta chains derived from one specimen sequenced in a study of blood T cell repertoires in COVID-19. Sequencing was performed with immunoSEQ multiplex PCR; in TCRdb, only in-frame clones are kept and a portion is missing. The sample records 250,000 to 350,000 clones, around 82% being singletons. Sequencing was done on a sample of peripheral blood. The source is a person aged 65 to 85 with COVID-19, enrolled during active disease.

The chain combines TRBV11-2 with TRBJ2-7; D possibly corresponds to TRBD2 (6 bases). The CDR3 covers 14 residues. CDR1 and CDR2 from the germline V gene are SGHAT and FQNNGV. Trimming stripped 1 base from V and 6 bases from J, with 13 bases between. The CDR3 loop reads CASSLASAGSEQYF. The CDR3 DNA reads TGTGCCAGCAGCTTAGCTTCCGCGGGATCCGAGCAGTACTTC.

The J gene is TRBJ2-7, the V gene TRBV30; 12 bases align to TRBD2. Germline-derived CDR1 and CDR2 are GTSNPN and SVGIG (reference sequence). Trimming at V came to 1 base and at J to 6 bases, leaving 7 bases not matched to a gene. This CDR3 is built from 15 residues. CDR3 DNA sequence: TGTGCCTGGAGTGAAAGACTAGCGGGAGCCTCCGAGCAGTACTTC. Residues: CAWSERLAGASEQYF.

V is TRBV19 and J is TRBJ1-6, with unresolved D. Looked up from germline, CDR1 is LNHDA and CDR2 is SQIVND (reference sequence). V was trimmed by 1 base and J by 2 bases, leaving 9 bases between them. CDR3 length: 16 residues. DNA for the CDR3: TGTGCCAGTAGTATAGCGACCGGGGCCTATAATTCACCCCTCCACTTT. This encodes CASSIATGAYNSPLHF.

This clone was found a few times. The chain combines TRBV5-1 with TRBJ2-1, with D maybe TRBD1 (6 bases). Trimming stripped 4 bases from V and 8 bases from J, with 16 bases between. CDR3 size: 14 residues. Germline values: CDR1 SGHRS, CDR2 YFSETQ. CDR3 in amino acids: CASSPGTGSHEQFF. The CDR3 DNA reads as TGCGCCAGCAGCCCAGGAACAGGGAGCCATGAGCAGTTCTTC. Full variable domain (rest looked up from reference TRBV5-1 and TRBJ2-1): KAGVTQTPRYLIKTRGQQVTLSCSPISGHRSVSWYQQTPGQGLQFLFEYFSETQRNKGNFPGRFSGRQFSNSRSEMNVSTLELGDSALYLCASSPGTGSHEQFFGPGTRLTVL.

The chain is built from TRBV6-2 or TRBV6-3 and TRBJ1-1; TRBD1 agrees at 8 bases. Unmatched junction bases numbered 16, after V lost 2 bases and J lost 5 bases. CDR1 MNHEY and CDR2 SVGEGT come from the germline V gene. CDR3 length equals 18 residues. CDR3 loop: CASSYLPRRGLRGTEAFF. The CDR3 region has the DNA TGTGCCAGCAGTTACCTTCCGCGCAGGGGGCTGCGGGGGACTGAAGCTTTCTTT.

This sequence joins TRBV18 and TRBJ2-1; 13 bases match TRBD2. Germline assignment: CDR1 KGHSH and CDR2 LQKENI. Germline trimming cut 3 bases from V and 10 bases from J; bases unmatched to any gene: 3. The CDR3 consists of 14 residues. CDR3: CASSPLTSGGEQFF. In DNA, the CDR3 is TGTGCCAGCTCACCGCTGACTAGCGGGGGGGAGCAGTTCTTC.

The chain employs TRBV28 and TRBJ1-1; TRBD1 aligns across 8 bases. Losses at the gene ends were 6 bases for V and 1 base for J; bases not matched to a gene: 7. Germline loops: CDR1 MDHEN, CDR2 SYDVKM. The CDR3 runs 15 residues. CDR3 bases: TGTGCCAGCAGAGCACGGACAGGGACGAACACTGAAGCTTTCTTT. It is translated as CASRARTGTNTEAFF.

The chain is built from TRBV27 and TRBJ1-2, with D possibly being TRBD1 (6 bases). The length of the CDR3 is 14 residues. Germline values: CDR1 MNHEY, CDR2 SMNVEV (reference sequence). V dropped 8 bases and J dropped 3 bases, with 16 bases sitting between them. CDR3 amino acids: CASRRRQADYGYTF. CDR3 nucleotide sequence: TGTGCCAGCCGACGGCGACAGGCCGACTATGGCTACACCTTC.

V usage is TRBV9 and J usage is TRBJ1-2; D remains ambiguous. V was pared by 4 bases and J by 7 bases, with 26 bases between. CDR3 length equals 17 residues. From germline, CDR1 is SGDLS and CDR2 YYNGEE. The CDR3: CASSTPPGARRDIGYTF. DNA of the CDR3: TGTGCCAGCAGCACCCCCCCGGGAGCCAGAAGAGATATTGGCTACACCTTC. The entire variable domain, with the rest obtained from reference TRBV9 and TRBJ1-2, is as follows: DSGVTQTPKHLITATGQRVTLRCSPRSGDLSVYWYQQSLDQGLQFLIQYYNGEERAKGNILERFSAQQFPDLHSELNLSSLELGDSALYFCASSTPPGARRDIGYTFGSGTRLTVV.

The V and J genes are TRBV5-8 and TRBJ2-7; D perhaps matches TRBD2 (7 bases). CDR1 and CDR2 from the germline V gene are SGHTS and YDEGEE. The CDR3 runs 14 residues. V shed 7 bases and J shed 4 bases, with 18 bases lying between them. The CDR3 is CASGSGTRTYEQYF. DNA for the CDR3: TGTGCCAGCGGCAGCGGGACACGGACTTACGAGCAGTACTTC.

This chain connects TRBV4-2 to TRBJ1-2; D not certain. The CDR3 covers 12 residues. CDR1 is LGHNA and CDR2 is YNFKEQ in the germline V gene. V was cut by 4 bases and J by 7 bases, with 10 bases left in between. The CDR3 here is CASSRPTSGYTF. CDR3 coding DNA: TGTGCCAGCAGCCGCCCGACAAGTGGCTACACCTTC.

The rearrangement uses TRBV9 and TRBJ1-6; TRBD1 matches 7 bases. Germline V CDR1 and CDR2: SGDLS, YYNGEE. There are 14 residues in the CDR3. The V segment lost 1 base and the J segment 9 bases; nucleotides outside the gene matches: 4. The CDR3 DNA sequence: TGTGCCAGCAGCGTACAAAACAGGGGTTCACCCCTCCACTTT. Translated, it gives CASSVQNRGSPLHF.

The V call is TRBV7-8, the J call TRBJ1-1; the D is unclear. Germline values: CDR1 SGHVS, CDR2 FQNEAQ. Between the trimmed V and J ends, which lost 5 bases and 0 bases, there was a span of 10 bases. The CDR3 has 14 residues. As DNA, the CDR3 is TGTGCCAGCAGCCGCGGAGGGATGAACACTGAAGCTTTCTTT. This sequence encodes CASSRGGMNTEAFF.

V gene TRBV5-1 combines with J gene TRBJ2-1; 9 nucleotides match TRBD1. The CDR3 loop spans 15 amino acids. V was clipped by 0 bases and J by 2 bases; unmatched bases: 0. The germline CDR1 and CDR2 sequences are SGHRS and YFSETQ. CDR3 amino acids: CASSLGQGAYNEQFF. CDR3 DNA: TGCGCCAGCAGCTTGGGACAGGGGGCCTACAATGAGCAGTTCTTC. The full variable domain, its missing parts supplied by reference TRBV5-1 and TRBJ2-1, is KAGVTQTPRYLIKTRGQQVTLSCSPISGHRSVSWYQQTPGQGLQFLFEYFSETQRNKGNFPGRFSGRQFSNSRSEMNVSTLELGDSALYLCASSLGQGAYNEQFFGPGTRLTVL.

The chain combines TRBV19 with TRBJ2-5; D unresolved. CDR3 size: 14 residues. In germline, CDR1 is LNHDA, CDR2 SQIVND (reference sequence). The ends were cut back, 4 bases at V and 1 base at J, with 10 bases in the middle. The chain's CDR3 is CASSRAGRQETQYF. CDR3 DNA sequence: TGTGCCAGTAGTAGGGCAGGTCGCCAAGAGACCCAGTACTTC.

The J gene is TRBJ1-1, the V gene TRBV19; TRBD1 matches 7 bases. V was pared by 8 bases and J by 4 bases, with 7 bases of the junction left unmatched. The CDR3 spans 13 residues. CDR1 LNHDA and CDR2 SQIVND come from the germline V gene (reference sequence). The CDR3 DNA reads as TGTGCCAGTTGCGACAGGGTTTCCACTGAAGCTTTCTTT. Amino acids: CASCDRVSTEAFF.

V and J are TRBV29-1 and TRBJ1-4; 9 bases line up with TRBD1. CDR1 is SQVTM and CDR2 is ANQGSEA in the germline V gene. The CDR3 loop spans 14 amino acids. Trimming at V came to 6 bases and at J to 8 bases, leaving 10 bases not matched to a gene. The CDR3 spells CSVLTTGGGEKLFF. The CDR3 DNA reads as TGCAGCGTCCTGACGACAGGGGGAGGAGAAAAACTGTTTTTT.